This T cell receptor (beta chain) was profiled in a study of blood T cells in healthy people across ages. The CDR3 is 11 amino acids. Germline V gene data show CDR1 as DFQATT and CDR2 as SNEGSKA (reference sequence). V lost 5 bases to trimming and J lost 11 bases, with 15 bases between them. A single count supports this clonotype. The use of a sample-barcoded 5' primer and a J-beta primer mix characterized a second PCR of roughly 6 to 11 cycles. TCRdb ran MiXCR on the 5' RACE reads and lists one entry per CDR3 protein. The table has around 1,600,000 distinct CDR3 sequences, approximately 42% seen once.

The rearrangement joins TRBV20-1 to TRBJ2-5; D is possibly TRBD2 (5 bases). The sequencing sample was made of blood. The source is a woman between 18 and 30 years old in good health. CDR3 amino acids: CSAPRGPEQYF. Here the CDR3 DNA reads TGCAGTGCTCCTCGGGGTCCTGAGCAGTACTTC.